This TCR beta chain was recorded in a study of T cell repertoires in cytomegalovirus infection. General study findings and limits: Cumulated frequencies of public TCR beta families served to identify carriers of CMV plus the relevant HLA.

As concerns this clonotype: Its antigen is not identified.

From germline, CDR1 is SGHVS and CDR2 FQNEAQ. CDR3 length: 15 amino acids. Trimming removed 3 bases from V and 1 base from J, with 13 bases in between. From the reads, TCRdb called clonotypes with MiXCR, one entry per CDR3 protein. The sample includes approximately 56,000 distinct CDR3 sequences, roughly a fifth of them seen just once. The chain employs TRBV7-8 and TRBJ2-7; maybe TRBD1 (6 bases). The sequenced sample was CD8+ T cells from cultured PBMCs, obtained from culture after CMV antigen stimulation. The receptor comes from a human donor in good health (CMV status not recorded). Some clones in this sample may be carry-over from other donors' samples. The CDR3 bases are TGTGCCAGCAGCTTTGGCCAGGACAGTTCCTACGAGCAGTACTTC. As protein: CASSFGQDSSYEQYF.